The rows below give T cell receptor beta chains drawn from one sample of a study of radiotherapy plus CTLA-4 blockade in lung cancer. This table comes from immunoSEQ multiplex PCR, and its TCRdb copy is limited to in-frame clones, with some not included. The table has about 82,000 clones, about two thirds seen once. Sequencing used peripheral blood, obtained from a patient treated with radiotherapy plus ipilimumab. The receptors come from a human donor with non-small cell lung cancer that progressed on radiotherapy plus ipilimumab. The CDR3 runs from the conserved cysteine through the conserved F or W. Each record gives: J gene, clone size, V gene, D gene, CDR3 DNA, CDR3 protein. The D gene is left open where the match is weak. Rows give clone size only sometimes, using once, few, many, or a class for an expanded clone.

J gene: TRBJ1-1
clone size: .
V gene: TRBV9
D gene: TRBD1
CDR3 DNA: TGTGCCAGCAGCGTAGACGGGACAGTGAACACTGAAGCTTTCTTT
CDR3 protein: CASSVDGTVNTEAFF

J gene: TRBJ2-2
clone size: .
V gene: TRBV18
D gene: .
CDR3 DNA: TGTGCCAGCTCACCAAACGGGGGCTCCTCCACCGGGGAGCTGTTTTTT
CDR3 protein: CASSPNGGSSTGELFF

J gene: TRBJ1-6
clone size: .
V gene: TRBV27
D gene: .
CDR3 DNA: TGTGCCAGCAGTCTGACGGGAAGGAGTAATTCACCCCTCCACTTT
CDR3 protein: CASSLTGRSNSPLHF

J gene: TRBJ1-5
clone size: .
V gene: TRBV30
D gene: .
CDR3 DNA: TGTGCCTGGAGGGGGGCAGGGCAGCCCCAGCATTTT
CDR3 protein: CAWRGAGQPQHF

J gene: TRBJ1-6
clone size: once
V gene: TRBV28
D gene: .
CDR3 DNA: TGTGCCAGCAGGGGTCAGGGCTATAATTCACCCCTCCACTTT
CDR3 protein: CASRGQGYNSPLHF

J gene: TRBJ1-3
clone size: .
V gene: TRBV10-3
D gene: .
CDR3 DNA: TGTGCCGCGGGGGGTGTCTCTGGAAACACCATATATTTT
CDR3 protein: CAAGGVSGNTIYF

J gene: TRBJ2-3
clone size: .
V gene: TRBV7-9
D gene: TRBD1
CDR3 DNA: TGTGCCAGCAGCCTACAACAGGGGCGGGCAGATACGCAGTATTTT
CDR3 protein: CASSLQQGRADTQYF

J gene: TRBJ1-6
clone size: .
V gene: TRBV6-1
D gene: .
CDR3 DNA: TGTGCCAGCAGGGTCGCAACGGAATCACCCCTCCACTTT
CDR3 protein: CASRVATESPLHF

J gene: TRBJ2-1
clone size: .
V gene: TRBV18
D gene: TRBD2
CDR3 DNA: TGTGCCAGCTCACCACCGGGACTAGCGGGAAATAATGAGCAGTTCTTC
CDR3 protein: CASSPPGLAGNNEQFF

J gene: TRBJ2-5
clone size: .
V gene: TRBV11-2
D gene: .
CDR3 DNA: TGTGCCAGCAGCCCGTGGCGGGCAGGGACCCCGAAAGAGACCCAGTACTTC
CDR3 protein: CASSPWRAGTPKETQYF

J gene: TRBJ1-2
clone size: few
V gene: TRBV10-3
D gene: TRBD1
CDR3 DNA: TGTGCCATCCAACCCCGGGACAGCCCTTACTATGGCTACACCTTC
CDR3 protein: CAIQPRDSPYYGYTF

J gene: TRBJ2-1
clone size: .
V gene: TRBV28
D gene: TRBD2
CDR3 DNA: TGTGCCAGCAGTTTATTGACGGGAGGAGGCAATGAGCAGTTCTTC
CDR3 protein: CASSLLTGGGNEQFF

J gene: TRBJ1-1
clone size: .
V gene: TRBV14
D gene: TRBD1
CDR3 DNA: TGTGCCAGCGGGCCGGAGGGACAGGGCATCACTGAAGCTTTCTTT
CDR3 protein: CASGPEGQGITEAFF

J gene: TRBJ2-5
clone size: .
V gene: TRBV2
D gene: TRBD2
CDR3 DNA: TGTGCCAGCATCCGAGGGCCCAGCGGGGGGTACCAAGAGACCCAGTACTTC
CDR3 protein: CASIRGPSGGYQETQYF

J gene: TRBJ2-1
clone size: once
V gene: TRBV11-1
D gene: TRBD2
CDR3 DNA: TGTGCCAGCAGCCCCTTAAGCGGGAGCGATGAGCAGTTCTTC
CDR3 protein: CASSPLSGSDEQFF

J gene: TRBJ2-6
clone size: .
V gene: TRBV28
D gene: .
CDR3 DNA: TGTGCCAGCAGTCCGGGAAGCCTCTCTGGGGCCAACGTCCTGACTTTC
CDR3 protein: CASSPGSLSGANVLTF

J gene: TRBJ1-1
clone size: .
V gene: TRBV6-1
D gene: .
CDR3 DNA: TGTGCCAGCACTACAGCCCCGAACACTGAAGCTTTCTTT
CDR3 protein: CASTTAPNTEAFF

J gene: TRBJ2-1
clone size: .
V gene: TRBV4-3
D gene: .
CDR3 DNA: TGCGCCAGCAGCCAAGATGGGGCTGCTGAGTACAATGAGCAGTTCTTC
CDR3 protein: CASSQDGAAEYNEQFF

J gene: TRBJ2-1
clone size: .
V gene: TRBV11-2
D gene: .
CDR3 DNA: TGTGCCAGCAGCTTCGGTGGAAGCAATGAGCAGTTCTTC
CDR3 protein: CASSFGGSNEQFF

J gene: TRBJ1-5
clone size: .
V gene: TRBV4-1
D gene: .
CDR3 DNA: TGCGCCAGCAGGGCAGGGGATAGCAATCAGCCCCAGCATTTT
CDR3 protein: CASRAGDSNQPQHF

J gene: TRBJ2-7
clone size: .
V gene: TRBV2
D gene: TRBD2
CDR3 DNA: TGTGCCAGTGAGGGGGGCCTAGCGGGAGGGGAGCAGTACTTC
CDR3 protein: CASEGGLAGGEQYF

J gene: TRBJ2-5
clone size: .
V gene: TRBV7-7
D gene: .
CDR3 DNA: TGTGCTAGCAGCCCTGGGCGCTTGTACCAAGAGACCCAGTACTTC
CDR3 protein: CASSPGRLYQETQYF

J gene: TRBJ1-1
clone size: .
V gene: TRBV29-1
D gene: .
CDR3 DNA: TGCAGCGCTCTCCTTTGGGGAACTGAAGCTTTCTTT
CDR3 protein: CSALLWGTEAFF

J gene: TRBJ2-5
clone size: .
V gene: TRBV7-9
D gene: .
CDR3 DNA: TGTGCCAGCAGCTTAGGAGTAGGGGGGCTAACCCAAGAGACCCAGTACTTC
CDR3 protein: CASSLGVGGLTQETQYF

J gene: TRBJ1-5
clone size: .
V gene: TRBV2
D gene: .
CDR3 DNA: TGTGCCAGCAGCCCCAACGCCGGGCAGCCCCAGCATTTT
CDR3 protein: CASSPNAGQPQHF

J gene: TRBJ1-2
clone size: few
V gene: TRBV27
D gene: TRBD1
CDR3 DNA: TGTGCCAGCAGTTTGGAGGGGGCGAGGGGAGGCTACACCTTC
CDR3 protein: CASSLEGARGGYTF

J gene: TRBJ1-3
clone size: once
V gene: TRBV18
D gene: .
CDR3 DNA: TGTGCCAGCTCACCACGCAGGGAGGGAAGCACCATATATTTT
CDR3 protein: CASSPRREGSTIYF

J gene: TRBJ2-1
clone size: .
V gene: TRBV20-1
D gene: .
CDR3 DNA: TGCAGTGCTAGGGCGGCTGAGCAGTTCTTC
CDR3 protein: CSARAAEQFF

J gene: TRBJ2-3
clone size: once
V gene: TRBV11-2
D gene: .
CDR3 DNA: TGTGCCAGCAGCCGCACAGATACGCAGTATTTT
CDR3 protein: CASSRTDTQYF

J gene: TRBJ2-2
clone size: once
V gene: TRBV28
D gene: TRBD1
CDR3 DNA: TGTGCCAGCCGCGGACAGGGGGCAATCACCGGGGAGCTGTTTTTT
CDR3 protein: CASRGQGAITGELFF

J gene: TRBJ1-5
clone size: .
V gene: TRBV29-1
D gene: .
CDR3 DNA: TGCAGCGTTGCCCTACAGGGAGATCAGCCCCAGCATTTT
CDR3 protein: CSVALQGDQPQHF

J gene: TRBJ1-4
clone size: .
V gene: TRBV9
D gene: .
CDR3 DNA: TGTGCCAGCAGCGTAGGGCCAGCTACTAATGAAAAACTGTTTTTT
CDR3 protein: CASSVGPATNEKLFF

J gene: TRBJ2-3
clone size: .
V gene: TRBV7-2
D gene: TRBD2
CDR3 DNA: TGTGCCAGCAAGGGCGCTCTAGCGGGGTCAGATACGCAGTATTTT
CDR3 protein: CASKGALAGSDTQYF

J gene: TRBJ1-5
clone size: .
V gene: TRBV2
D gene: .
CDR3 DNA: TGTGCCAGCAGTGGGGAGGGGCGGGCGCAGCCCCAGCATTTT
CDR3 protein: CASSGEGRAQPQHF

J gene: TRBJ1-3
clone size: .
V gene: TRBV9
D gene: .
CDR3 DNA: TGTGCCAGCAGCGTAGACCCCCTCTCTGGAAACACCATATATTTT
CDR3 protein: CASSVDPLSGNTIYF

J gene: TRBJ1-2
clone size: .
V gene: TRBV5-1
D gene: TRBD1
CDR3 DNA: TGCGCCAGCAGTCGGGGACAGAGCTATGGCTACACCTTC
CDR3 protein: CASSRGQSYGYTF

J gene: TRBJ2-2
clone size: .
V gene: TRBV7-9
D gene: TRBD1
CDR3 DNA: TGTGCCAGCAGCGTCGGGACAGTTAACACCGGGGAGCTGTTTTTT
CDR3 protein: CASSVGTVNTGELFF

J gene: TRBJ1-2
clone size: .
V gene: TRBV6-1
D gene: TRBD1
CDR3 DNA: TGTGCCAGCAGATATAACTCCGGGACAGAATATGGCTACACCTTC
CDR3 protein: CASRYNSGTEYGYTF